The sequence of this T cell receptor (beta chain) was determined in a study of shared clonotypes between healthy human individuals. TCRdb's table, derived via immunoSEQ multiplex PCR, lists solely in-frame clones and lacks some. The table includes hundreds of thousands of clones, 95% to 98% detected once. Study findings and constraints: As a rule, naive subsets had a larger estimated richness than memory subsets. For naive CD4 cells, roughly 5.5% of clonotypes were shared across a few donors. Sampling used blood alone; tissue repertoires probably differ.

About this clone: Antigen specificity is unknown.

As defined, naive CD8 cells were CD45RO-negative and positively selected for CCR7, with terminally differentiated effector memory CD45RA+ cells excluded. V lost 4 bases and J 8 bases, leaving 14 bases between the germline ends. The germline V gene encodes CDR1 SGHVS and CDR2 FNYEAQ. The CDR3 sequence is 13 residues long. Sequenced sample: naive CD8+ T cells sorted from blood. This TCR was sampled from a young man in good health. This rearrangement joins TRBV7-6 to TRBJ2-5; D might be TRBD2 (5 bases). CDR3 coding DNA: TGTGCCAGCAGCTCTAGAGTCGGGGATACCCAGTACTTC. Translation: CASSSRVGDTQYF.